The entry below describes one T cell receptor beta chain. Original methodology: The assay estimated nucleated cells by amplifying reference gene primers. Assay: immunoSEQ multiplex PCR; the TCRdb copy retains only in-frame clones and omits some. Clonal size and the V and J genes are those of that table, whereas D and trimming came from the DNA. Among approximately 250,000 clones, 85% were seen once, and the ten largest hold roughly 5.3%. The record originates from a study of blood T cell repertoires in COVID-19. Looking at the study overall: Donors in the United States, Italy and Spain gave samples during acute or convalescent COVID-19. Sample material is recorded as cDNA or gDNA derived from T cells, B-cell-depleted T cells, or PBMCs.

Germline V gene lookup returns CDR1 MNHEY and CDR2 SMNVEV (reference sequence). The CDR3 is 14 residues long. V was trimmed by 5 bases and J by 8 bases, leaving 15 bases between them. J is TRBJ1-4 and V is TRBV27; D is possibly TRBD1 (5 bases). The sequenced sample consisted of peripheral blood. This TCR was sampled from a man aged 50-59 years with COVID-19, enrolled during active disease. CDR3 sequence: CASSVGRQSEKLFF. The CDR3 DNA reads TGTGCCAGCAGTGTAGGTAGACAGAGCGAAAAACTGTTTTTT.